This entry concerns a single T cell receptor (beta chain). CDR1 is SGHRS, CDR2 YFSETQ, per germline. V was shortened by 4 bases and J by 4 bases, with 17 bases between the two germline ends. CDR3 size: 15 residues. This entry belongs to a study of T cells after somatic rescue of genetic block. The assay was immunoSEQ multiplex PCR, and TCRdb's table has in-frame clones only and misses some. The sample lists 110,000 or so clones; about nine tenths were seen once. Sequenced input: peripheral blood mononuclear cells (PBMCs). The source is a woman between 18 and 29 years old. V and J are TRBV5-1 and TRBJ2-5; perhaps TRBD1 as D (6 bases). CDR3 nucleotides: TGCGCCAGCAGCAAGGGGTCGCAGGGGCGAGAGACCCAGTACTTC. Residues: CASSKGSQGRETQYF.